One and the same sample provided the 4 T cell receptor beta chains below, sequenced in a study of metastatic and nonmetastatic thyroid tumors. Treatment of any kind had been given to no patient before thyroid surgery. TCRdb re-called the PCR reads with MiXCR. The sample has about 18,000 clones; approximately 28% are singletons. Source material: tumor tissue. These TCRs come from a male donor with papillary thyroid cancer or a benign thyroid nodule (not recorded which). Some clones in this sample may be carry-over from other donors' samples.

This clone has ten or more counts. The gene calls are TRBV25-1 and TRBJ1-6; the D is unclear. The germline gives CDR1 MGHDK, CDR2 SYGVNS. Trimming removed 6 bases at V and 5 bases at J, with 11 bases between. CDR3 length: 14 residues. Here the CDR3 reads CASRAPSNNSPLHF. CDR3 DNA sequence: TGTGCCAGCAGAGCTCCTTCAAATAATTCACCCCTCCACTTT.

This clone was recorded at least ten times. It may be a read error: a sequence one base away is much more abundant. This chain connects TRBV2 to TRBJ2-3; D remains ambiguous. The CDR3 spans 16 residues. Germline V lookup: CDR1 SNHLY, CDR2 FYNNEI. The CDR3: CAGSRIRATSTDTQYF. The CDR3 bases are TGTGCCGGCAGTCGGATTCGGGCAACTAGCACAGATACGCAGTATTTT.

This clone was counted a few times. This chain links TRBV6-2 or TRBV6-3 with TRBJ2-7; maybe TRBD2 (5 bases). Germline loops: CDR1 MNHEY, CDR2 SVGEGT. The CDR3 has 14 amino acids. Trimming removed 6 bases from V and 10 bases from J, with 22 bases in between. The CDR3 sequence is CASRLRGLLGEQYF. Written as DNA, the CDR3 is TGTGCCAGCAGGCTACGCGGACTGCTCGGGGAACAGTACTTC.

In its sample, this clone ranks as medium-sized. The genes are TRBV18 and TRBJ2-7; unclear D gene. Germline V CDR1 and CDR2: KGHSH, LQKENI. V was trimmed by 1 base and J by 2 bases, leaving 12 bases between them. The CDR3 spans 15 residues. CDR3 DNA sequence: TGTGCCAGCTCACCACGGGCCGTGTGGACCTACGAGCAGTACTTC. Amino acids: CASSPRAVWTYEQYF.